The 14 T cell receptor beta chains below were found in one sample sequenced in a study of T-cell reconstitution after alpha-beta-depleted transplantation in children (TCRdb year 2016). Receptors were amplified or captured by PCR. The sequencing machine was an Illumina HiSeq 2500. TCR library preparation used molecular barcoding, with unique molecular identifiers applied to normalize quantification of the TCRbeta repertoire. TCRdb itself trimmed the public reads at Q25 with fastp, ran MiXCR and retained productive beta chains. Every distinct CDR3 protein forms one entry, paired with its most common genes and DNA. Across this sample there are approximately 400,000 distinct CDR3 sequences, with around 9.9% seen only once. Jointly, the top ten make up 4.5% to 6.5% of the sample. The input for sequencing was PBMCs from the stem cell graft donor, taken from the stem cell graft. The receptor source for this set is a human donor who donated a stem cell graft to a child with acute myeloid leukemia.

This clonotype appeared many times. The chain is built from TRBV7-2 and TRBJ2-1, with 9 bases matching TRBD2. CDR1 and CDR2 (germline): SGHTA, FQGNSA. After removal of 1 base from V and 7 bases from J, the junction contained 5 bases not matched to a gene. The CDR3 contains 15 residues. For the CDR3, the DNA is TGTGCCAGCAGCTTAGGCGGGGGGGCCTCGAATGAGCAGTTCTTC. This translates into CASSLGGGASNEQFF.

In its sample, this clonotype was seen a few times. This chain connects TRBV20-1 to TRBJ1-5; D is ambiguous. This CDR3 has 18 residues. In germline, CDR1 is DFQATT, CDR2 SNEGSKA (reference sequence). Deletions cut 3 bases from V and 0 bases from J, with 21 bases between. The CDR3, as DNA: TGCAGTGCTAGTCCCGACCTGACCCCCTATTATAGCAATCAGCCCCAGCATTTT. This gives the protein CSASPDLTPYYSNQPQHF.

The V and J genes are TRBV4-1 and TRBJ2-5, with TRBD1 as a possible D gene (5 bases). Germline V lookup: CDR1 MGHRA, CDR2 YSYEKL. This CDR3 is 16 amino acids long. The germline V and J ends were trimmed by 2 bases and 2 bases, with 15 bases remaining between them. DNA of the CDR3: TGCGCCAGCAGCCAACTCACCGGACACTTACAAGAGACCCAGTACTTC. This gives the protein CASSQLTGHLQETQYF.

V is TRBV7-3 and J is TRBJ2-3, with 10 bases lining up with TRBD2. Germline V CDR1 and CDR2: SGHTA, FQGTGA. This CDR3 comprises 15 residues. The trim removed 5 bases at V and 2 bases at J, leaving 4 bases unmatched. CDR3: CASSPAGGNTDTQYF. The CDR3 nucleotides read TGTGCCAGCAGCCCAGCGGGGGGGAACACAGATACGCAGTATTTT. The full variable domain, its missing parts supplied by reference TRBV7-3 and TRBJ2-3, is GAGVSQTPSNKVTEKGKYVELRCDPISGHTALYWYRQSLGQGPEFLIYFQGTGAADDSGLPNDRFFAVRPEGSVSTLKIQRTERGDSAVYLCASSPAGGNTDTQYFGPGTRLTVL.

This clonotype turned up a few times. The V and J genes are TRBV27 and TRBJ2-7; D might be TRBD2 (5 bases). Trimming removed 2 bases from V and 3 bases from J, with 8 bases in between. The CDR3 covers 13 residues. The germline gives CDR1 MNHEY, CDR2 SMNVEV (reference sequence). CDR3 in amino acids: CASSLDAGYEQYF. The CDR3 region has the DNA TGTGCCAGCAGTTTAGACGCGGGCTACGAGCAGTACTTC.

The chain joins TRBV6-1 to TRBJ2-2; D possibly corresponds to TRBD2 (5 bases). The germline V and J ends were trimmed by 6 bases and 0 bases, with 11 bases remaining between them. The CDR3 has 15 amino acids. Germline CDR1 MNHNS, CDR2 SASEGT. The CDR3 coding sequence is TGTGCCAGCAGACTAGGCAACACGAACACCGGGGAGCTGTTTTTT. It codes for CASRLGNTNTGELFF.

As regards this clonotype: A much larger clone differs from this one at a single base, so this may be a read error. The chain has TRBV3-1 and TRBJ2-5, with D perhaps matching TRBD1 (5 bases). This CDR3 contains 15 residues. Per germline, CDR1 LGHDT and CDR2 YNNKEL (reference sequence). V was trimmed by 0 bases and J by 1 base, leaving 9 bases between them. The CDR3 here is CASSQDCRVQETQYF. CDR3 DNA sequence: TGTGCCAGCAGCCAAGACTGCAGGGTCCAAGAGACCCAGTACTTC.

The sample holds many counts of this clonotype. CDR3 DNA sequence: TGCAGTGCTAGGGGGACAGGGGGCTCGAGCACCTTC. Its translation is CSARGTGGSSTF. The V and J genes are TRBV20-1 and TRBJ1-2; TRBD1 aligns across 12 bases. Germline CDR1 and CDR2: DFQATT and SNEGSKA (reference sequence). The CDR3 has 12 amino acids. The V and J ends lost 3 bases and 13 bases, in that order; junction bases with no gene match: 6.

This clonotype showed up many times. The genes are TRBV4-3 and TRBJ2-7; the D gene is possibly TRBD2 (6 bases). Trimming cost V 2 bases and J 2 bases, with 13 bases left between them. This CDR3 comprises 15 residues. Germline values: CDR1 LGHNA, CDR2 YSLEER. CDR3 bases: TGCGCCAGCAGCCAATCGGGAGCGAGGGCCTACGAGCAGTACTTC. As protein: CASSQSGARAYEQYF.

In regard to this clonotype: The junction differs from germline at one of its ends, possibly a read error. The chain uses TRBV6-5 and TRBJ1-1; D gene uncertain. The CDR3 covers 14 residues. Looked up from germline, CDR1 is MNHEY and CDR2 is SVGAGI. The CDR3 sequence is CASSYSVGNSEAFF. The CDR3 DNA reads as TGTGCCAGCAGTTATAGCGTAGGGAACTCTGAAGCTTTCTTT.

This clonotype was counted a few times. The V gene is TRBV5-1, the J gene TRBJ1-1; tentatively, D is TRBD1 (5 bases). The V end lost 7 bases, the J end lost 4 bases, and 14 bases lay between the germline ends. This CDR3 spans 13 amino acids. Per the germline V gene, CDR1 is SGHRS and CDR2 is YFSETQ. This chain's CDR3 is CASQWGTGTEAFF. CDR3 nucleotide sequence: TGCGCCAGCCAATGGGGGACGGGCACTGAAGCTTTCTTT.

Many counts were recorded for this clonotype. CDR3 residues: CASETGANYGYTF. In nucleotides, the CDR3 is TGTGCCAGTGAGACAGGGGCAAACTATGGCTACACCTTC. The V call is TRBV6-5, the J call TRBJ1-2; 8 nucleotides agree with TRBD1. This CDR3 contains 13 residues. The germline CDR1 and CDR2 sequences are MNHEY and SVGAGI. The J segment lost 2 bases and the V segment lost 9 bases, leaving 5 bases of the junction unmatched.

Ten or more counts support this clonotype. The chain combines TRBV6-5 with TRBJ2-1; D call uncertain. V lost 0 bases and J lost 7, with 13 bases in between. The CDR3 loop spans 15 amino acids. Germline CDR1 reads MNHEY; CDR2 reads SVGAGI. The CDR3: CASSYSVGSGNEQFF. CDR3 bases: TGTGCCAGCAGTTACTCCGTAGGATCCGGAAATGAGCAGTTCTTC.

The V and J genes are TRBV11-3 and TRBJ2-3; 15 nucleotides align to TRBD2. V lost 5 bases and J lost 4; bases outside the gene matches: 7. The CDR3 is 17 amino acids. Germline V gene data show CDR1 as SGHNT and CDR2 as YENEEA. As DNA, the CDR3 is TGTGCCAGCAGCCTACGGACTAGCGGGAGGGTCCCAGATACGCAGTATTTT. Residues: CASSLRTSGRVPDTQYF. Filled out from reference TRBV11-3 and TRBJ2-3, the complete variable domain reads EAGVVQSPRYKIIEKKQPVAFWCNPISGHNTLYWYLQNLGQGPELLIRYENEEAVDDSQLPKDRFSAERLKGVDSTLKIQPAELGDSAVYLCASSLRTSGRVPDTQYFGPGTRLTVL.